The rows below give T cell receptor beta chains drawn from one sample of a study of cytotoxic CD8 clonotypes in ibrutinib-treated CLL. Sequencing used immunoSEQ multiplex PCR; TCRdb keeps in-frame clones, though not all of them. The sample records roughly 70,000 clones, approximately 80% being singletons. The sample in question was PBMCs, obtained at disease progression, from a patient treated with ibrutinib. The receptors were gathered from a human donor with chronic lymphocytic leukemia. Each CDR3 is given without its conserved first and last residue.

v_call: TRBV5-1; cdr3_aa: ASSLMGGTNEAF
v_call: TRBV19; cdr3_aa: ASTKSDSIFGTEAF
v_call: TRBV7-8; cdr3_aa: ASSLVGWGNSYEQY
v_call: TRBV30; cdr3_aa: AWSVSGETQY
v_call: TRBV5-1; cdr3_aa: ASSLSLTNEKLF
v_call: TRBV19; cdr3_aa: ASRSTGFQPQH
v_call: TRBV5-6; cdr3_aa: ASSLGRYNQPQH
v_call: TRBV15; cdr3_aa: ATSREGGDNEQF
v_call: TRBV18; cdr3_aa: ASSPYAGGVDTGELF
v_call: TRBV20-1; cdr3_aa: SVLGGYEQY
v_call: TRBV18; cdr3_aa: ASTSSTAYEQY
v_call: TRBV6-5; cdr3_aa: ASSKTPTGELF
v_call: TRBV11-1; cdr3_aa: ASSHGGETQY
v_call: TRBV6-6; cdr3_aa: ASSYVRDGAGYT
v_call: TRBV7-9; cdr3_aa: ASTRGGVETQY
v_call: TRBV28; cdr3_aa: ASRQGDRERTQY
v_call: TRBV28; cdr3_aa: ASSSAGGSTEAF
v_call: TRBV28; cdr3_aa: ASSLLEPARAKNIQY
v_call: TRBV4-2; cdr3_aa: ASSQWGVGLEWNTQY
v_call: TRBV6-1; cdr3_aa: ASRVGRSNQPQH
v_call: TRBV5-1; cdr3_aa: ASSLGDGHNEKLF
v_call: TRBV27; cdr3_aa: ASSADRGQGGYT
v_call: TRBV27; cdr3_aa: ASSSRGFGYT
v_call: TRBV25-1; cdr3_aa: ASSEPGDSQPQH
v_call: TRBV7-8; cdr3_aa: ASSPRELADTQY
v_call: TRBV2; cdr3_aa: ASSAPGTFNYGYT
v_call: TRBV11-2; cdr3_aa: ASSRVILGTGELF
v_call: TRBV27; cdr3_aa: ASSLVQDSPLH